The 9 T cell receptor beta chains given below trace back to one sample, sequenced in a study of blood T cell repertoires in COVID-19. This table comes from immunoSEQ multiplex PCR, and its TCRdb copy is limited to in-frame clones, with some not included. This sample yields roughly 250,000 clones, of which just under 85% are seen a single time; 4% to 4.5% belongs to the top ten. The sample comprised peripheral blood. The receptors were sampled from a man aged 50 or older with acute or convalescent COVID-19.

The chain uses TRBV19 and TRBJ2-7, with a weak D call TRBD1 (5 bases). Trimming removed 5 bases from V and 7 bases from J, with 21 bases in between. The CDR3 covers 15 residues. Germline V lookup: CDR1 LNHDA, CDR2 SQIVND (reference sequence). CDR3 loop: CASSWGYSAQGEQYF. The CDR3 bases are TGTGCCAGTAGTTGGGGCTACAGCGCGCAAGGGGAGCAGTACTTC.

The chain is built from TRBV12-5 and TRBJ2-2; 7 bases are a match to TRBD1. Germline loops: CDR1 LGHNT, CDR2 FRNRAP. The CDR3 consists of 15 residues. The V and J ends lost 5 bases and 0 bases, in that order; junction bases with no gene match: 3. The CDR3 sequence is CASGLGTANTGELFF. For the CDR3, the DNA is TGTGCTAGTGGTCTAGGGACAGCGAACACCGGGGAGCTGTTTTTT.

This clone has a handful of counts. J is TRBJ1-2 and V is TRBV5-4; D not resolved. The CDR3 is 12 amino acids. Germline lookup yields CDR1 SGHNT and CDR2 YYREEE (reference sequence). Trimming removed 0 bases from V and 10 bases from J, with 10 bases in between. The CDR3 spells CASSLGGLDYTF. DNA for the CDR3: TGTGCCAGCAGCTTGGGAGGGTTGGACTACACCTTC.

A few counts support this clone. The V and J genes are TRBV28 and TRBJ2-7; 9 bases fit TRBD2. Germline values: CDR1 MDHEN, CDR2 SYDVKM. With V trimmed by 6 bases and J by 5 bases, 11 bases remained unmatched. The CDR3 extends over 15 amino acids. In DNA form, the CDR3 reads TGTGCCAGCAGGCAAGTTAGCGGGGGCCGCGACGAGCAGTACTTC. It encodes CASRQVSGGRDEQYF.

The chain combines TRBV6-6 with TRBJ2-3; 8 bases agree with TRBD2. The CDR3 runs to 17 residues. CDR1 is MNHNY, CDR2 SVGAGI, per germline (reference sequence). The J segment lost 5 bases and the V segment lost 5 bases, leaving 15 bases of the junction unmatched. The CDR3 reads CASSRAGTGGLRDTQYF. The CDR3 DNA follows: TGTGCCAGCAGTCGCGCCGGAACGGGAGGGTTGAGAGATACGCAGTATTTT.

The V gene is TRBV6-5, the J gene TRBJ2-7, with 7 positions matching TRBD1. Germline V gene sequence: CDR1 MNHEY, CDR2 SVGAGI. The junction had 9 bases not matched to a gene; V was cut back by 8 bases and J by 2 bases. This CDR3 spans 14 amino acids. Written as DNA, the CDR3 is TGTGCCAGCTTAAATCACAGGGGCGCCTACGAGCAGTACTTC. Its protein product is CASLNHRGAYEQYF.

This clone showed up just once. CDR3 nucleotide sequence: TGTGCCAGTAGTCTGACAGGGGGTCGGATCGGTACTGAAGCTTTCTTT. It encodes CASSLTGGRIGTEAFF. The gene calls are TRBV19 and TRBJ1-1; TRBD1 matches at 9 bases. J lost 5 bases, V lost 5 bases, and 12 bases had no gene match. The CDR3 is 16 residues long. In germline, CDR1 is LNHDA, CDR2 SQIVND (reference sequence).

This clone was detected only a few times. This chain joins TRBV29-1 and TRBJ1-2; TRBD1 is a possible D gene (6 bases). The CDR3 is 12 amino acids. The V end was cut by 7 bases, the J end by 4 bases, with 13 bases between. Per germline, CDR1 SQVTM and CDR2 ANQGSEA. The CDR3 DNA follows: TGCAGCGGCCCCCGGGACACCTATGGCTACACCTTC. Amino acids: CSGPRDTYGYTF.

The chain carries TRBV19 and TRBJ1-5; 11 bases are shared with TRBD1. CDR1 and CDR2 (germline): LNHDA, SQIVND (reference sequence). This CDR3 comprises 13 residues. The V segment lost 9 bases and the J segment 6 bases; nucleotides outside the gene matches: 4. The CDR3 bases are TGTGCCAGCGGACAGGGGGCGTTTCAGCCCCAGCATTTT. It codes for CASGQGAFQPQHF.